This is a list of T cell receptor beta chains from one sample in a study of blood T cell repertoires in COVID-19. Assay used: immunoSEQ multiplex PCR; TCRdb lists only in-frame clones, some missing. The sample has some 89,000 clones, more than 75% seen once. Sequences were obtained from peripheral blood. The receptor source for this set is a human donor in a cohort sampled during active COVID-19. Both conserved end residues are part of each CDR3. A D gene is named only where the DNA matches it firmly. Size tells how often a clone was seen (once, few, many) or the class of an expanded clone, and some rows leave it out.

clone size	D gene	J gene	V gene	CDR3 length	CDR3 DNA	CDR3 protein
NA	NA	TRBJ2-1	TRBV4-3	14	TGCGCCAGCAGCCAGAGGGGGGGGGACAATGAGCAGTTCTTC	CASSQRGGDNEQFF
NA	NA	TRBJ2-1	TRBV5-1	14	TGCGCCAGTAGTCCGGGAGCTTCCTACAATGAGCAGTTCTTC	CASSPGASYNEQFF
NA	NA	TRBJ1-5	TRBV7-2	14	TGTGCCAGCAGCTTAGGGGCAGGGAATCAGCCCCAGCATTTT	CASSLGAGNQPQHF
NA	NA	TRBJ1-6	TRBV5-4	14	TGTGCCAGCAGCTTGGACAGATATAATTCACCCCTCCACTTT	CASSLDRYNSPLHF
once	TRBD1	TRBJ1-1	TRBV24-1	16	TGTGCCACCAGTGATTCCGGGACAGATTTGAACACTGAAGCTTTCTTT	CATSDSGTDLNTEAFF
once	NA	TRBJ1-5	TRBV6-4	16	TGTGCCAGCAGCCCACCCGACATCACCCGAAGTCAGCCCCAGCATTTT	CASSPPDITRSQPQHF
NA	TRBD1	TRBJ1-5	TRBV7-2	15	TGTGCCAGCAGTCCCGGGACAGGGGCGAATCAGCCCCAGCATTTT	CASSPGTGANQPQHF
NA	TRBD1	TRBJ1-1	TRBV6-6	13	TGTGCCAGCAGAATGGGACAGGGTACTGAAGCTTTCTTT	CASRMGQGTEAFF
NA	NA	TRBJ1-6	TRBV28	14	TGTGCCAGCAGTTTGGTCAGGGCTGTATTTCCCCTCCACTTT	CASSLVRAVFPLHF
NA	NA	TRBJ1-1	TRBV28	13	TGTGCCAGCAGACAGGGCGTGAACACTGAAGCTTTCTTT	CASRQGVNTEAFF
NA	NA	TRBJ2-5	TRBV7-6	14	TGTGCCAGCAGCTTAGGTAGCGGAAAAGAGACCCAGTACTTC	CASSLGSGKETQYF
NA	NA	TRBJ2-2	TRBV7-2	17	TGTGCCAGCAGCTTAGTCACAGCGGGACAAACGGGAGGGGAGCTGTTTTTT	CASSLVTAGQTGGELFF
NA	TRBD2	TRBJ2-2	TRBV5-1	17	TGCGCCAGCACCTCCGGGACTAGCGGATTCCACACCGGGGAGCTGTTTTTT	CASTSGTSGFHTGELFF
NA	NA	TRBJ2-3	TRBV5-4	14	TGTGCCAGCAGTCAGGACAAAGTGGTAAATACGCAGTATTTT	CASSQDKVVNTQYF
NA	TRBD2	TRBJ2-5	TRBV5-1	16	TGCGCCAGCAGCCCCGGGACTAGCGGTTTACAAGAGACCCAGTACTTC	CASSPGTSGLQETQYF
NA	NA	TRBJ2-2	TRBV6-5	13	TGTGCCAGCAGTACACGGGGGTCCGTGGAGCTGTTTTTT	CASSTRGSVELFF
NA	NA	TRBJ1-2	TRBV12-3/TRBV12-4	13	TGTGCCAGCAGTTTATTGGGGCACTATGGCTACACCTTC	CASSLLGHYGYTF
NA	NA	TRBJ2-3	TRBV11-3	13	TGTGCCAGCAGGAAGCTAGGAGAAGATACGCAGTATTTT	CASRKLGEDTQYF
NA	NA	TRBJ1-2	TRBV9	15	TGTGCCAGCAGCGTAGAGGAGGGGTCCTACTATGGCTACACCTTC	CASSVEEGSYYGYTF
few	NA	TRBJ2-1	TRBV4-1	14	TGCGCCAGCAGCCCCAGGGGAGCGGACAATGAGCAGTTCTTC	CASSPRGADNEQFF